A single sample gave rise to the 23 T cell receptor beta chains below, sequenced in a study of blood T cells in healthy people across ages (dated by TCRdb to 2014 to 2015). Library method: 5' RACE. Sequencer: Illumina HiSeq 2500. A second PCR of about 6 to 11 cycles was run with a J-beta primer mix and a sample-barcoded 5' primer. The raw public reads went through TCRdb reprocessing: fastp at Q25, MiXCR clone calling, in-frame beta chains kept. Each entry merges the rows of one CDR3 protein and shows their most common DNA and genes. This sample is represented by more than 800,000 distinct CDR3 sequences; around 45% of them were singletons. The ten largest clones take up about 20% of the sample. The sequencing sample was made of blood. Receptors were obtained from a woman aged 55 to 70 in good health.

As to this clonotype: A junction boundary mismatches the germline segment, possibly from a read error. This sequence joins TRBV15 and TRBJ2-1, with D possibly being TRBD2 (5 bases). Germline values: CDR1 LNHNV, CDR2 YYDKDF (reference sequence). This CDR3 region has 16 residues. CDR3 sequence: CTTSRPGADSYNEQFF. Written as DNA, the CDR3 is TGTACCACCAGCAGACCCGGAGCGGACTCCTACAATGAGCAGTTCTTC.

In regard to this clonotype: Relative to the germline gene, one junction end is altered; a read error may explain this. CDR3 in DNA: TGTGCCAGCAGCGAAGACAGGGGAAATTCACCCCCCCACTTT. Protein: CASSEDRGNSPPHF. The genes are TRBV7-2 and TRBJ1-6, with 8 bases lining up with TRBD1. Germline V gene data show CDR1 as SGHTA and CDR2 as FQGNSA. There are 14 residues in the CDR3.

V is TRBV29-1 and J is TRBJ1-2; D not certain. CDR3 length: 12 residues. Trimming removed 3 bases at V and 4 bases at J, with 9 bases between. Germline loops: CDR1 SQVTM, CDR2 ANQGSEA. CDR3 sequence: CSVDSRPYGYTF. In nucleotides, the CDR3 is TGCAGCGTTGATAGCAGGCCCTATGGCTACACCTTC.

This clonotype was counted only a few times. The gene calls are TRBV7-3 and TRBJ2-7; no clear D. Trimming stripped 0 bases from V and 3 bases from J, with 24 bases between. This CDR3 is built from 19 residues. Germline lookup yields CDR1 SGHTA and CDR2 FQGTGA. The CDR3: CASSLTLEPTGATVYEQYF. The CDR3 nucleotides are TGTGCCAGCAGCTTAACGTTGGAGCCGACCGGTGCGACTGTCTACGAGCAGTACTTC.

The chain has TRBV5-1 and TRBJ2-1, with TRBD1 matching over 7 bases. With 7 bases clipped from V and 8 bases from J, the junction kept 12 bases outside the gene matches. Germline V gene sequence: CDR1 SGHRS, CDR2 YFSETQ. This CDR3 is 14 amino acids long. CDR3 sequence (DNA): TGCGCCAGCGGTGGACAGGCAACTTGGGATGAGCAGTTCTTC. It codes for CASGGQATWDEQFF.

This clonotype showed up many times. The chain is built from TRBV6-5 and TRBJ1-2, with a weak D call TRBD1 (5 bases). Germline CDR1 reads MNHEY; CDR2 reads SVGAGI. V lost 5 bases to trimming and J lost 7 bases, with 14 bases between them. This CDR3 region has 13 residues. The DNA of the CDR3 is TGTGCCAGCAGTCCTGACGGGGGAGCTGGCTACACCTTC. Translating gives CASSPDGGAGYTF.

This clonotype was counted between two and nine times. The chain employs TRBV29-1 and TRBJ2-5, with D maybe TRBD2 (5 bases). CDR1 and CDR2 (germline): SQVTM, ANQGSEA. The CDR3 is 14 amino acids. V was cut by 4 bases and J by 4 bases, with 16 bases left in between. CDR3 amino acids: CSVVPLRVGETQYF. CDR3 sequence (DNA): TGCAGCGTTGTCCCCTTGAGGGTGGGAGAGACCCAGTACTTC.

The rearrangement links TRBV21-1 to TRBJ2-4; no check of the table's D call, TRBD1, against the DNA was made. Judging by the DNA end, TRBJ2-5 fits better; the J call may be wrong. TRBV21-1 is termed a pseudogene. The CDR3 is made up of 14 amino acids. The DNA for the CDR3 is TGTGCCAGCCGACCTCCGGACAGGGAAGAGACCCAGTACTTC. This gives the protein CASRPPDREETQYF.

This chain links TRBV7-9 with TRBJ2-7; 7 bases fit TRBD2. The J call may not be correct, given that the DNA end is closer to TRBJ2-5. The CDR3 sequence is 15 residues long. Germline assignment: CDR1 SEHNR and CDR2 FQNEAQ (reference sequence). CDR3 bases: TGTGCCAGCAGCTTAGTGCCTAGCGGTAAAGAGACCCAGTACTTC. Translating it yields CASSLVPSGKETQYF.

This clonotype was counted only a few times. V gene TRBV5-1 combines with J gene TRBJ2-1; no firm D call. This CDR3 is built from 15 residues. Germline values: CDR1 SGHRS, CDR2 YFSETQ. Trimming left V 3 bases short and J 9 bases short, with 19 bases between. The CDR3 is CASSSVAGSAFEQFF. As DNA, the CDR3 is TGCGCCAGCAGCTCTGTGGCCGGAAGCGCGTTTGAGCAGTTCTTC.

Concerning this clonotype: A much larger clone is a single base away; this may be a read error. The V gene is TRBV28, the J gene TRBJ2-3; 7 positions agree with TRBD2. The CDR3 has 14 residues. V lost 5 bases and J lost 3; bases outside the gene matches: 5. Germline values: CDR1 MDHEN, CDR2 SYDVKM. The CDR3 nucleotides read TGTGCCAGCAGTGGGGGGGGACCAACAGATACGCAGTATTTT. The encoded protein is CASSGGGPTDTQYF.

The gene calls are TRBV11-3 and TRBJ2-1; TRBD2 matches at 11 bases. V shed 4 bases, J shed 4 bases, and the junction held 6 bases outside the gene matches. Germline-derived CDR1 and CDR2 are SGHNT and YENEEA. The CDR3 is made up of 16 amino acids. The CDR3 bases are TGTGCCAGCAGCTCGACTAGCGGGGATTCGTACAATGAGCAGTTCTTC. Protein product: CASSSTSGDSYNEQFF.

The rearrangement joins TRBV20-1 to TRBJ1-2, with 8 bases matching TRBD1. This CDR3 has 14 amino acids. The V segment lost 3 bases and the J segment 5 bases; nucleotides outside the gene matches: 8. From germline, CDR1 is DFQATT and CDR2 SNEGSKA (reference sequence). DNA of the CDR3: TGCAGTGCTAGTGGCCAGGGGGCTGTTTATGGCTACACCTTC. Residues: CSASGQGAVYGYTF.

The V call is TRBV20-1, the J call TRBJ2-7; tentative D call: TRBD2 (5 bases). Between the trimmed V and J ends, which lost 4 bases and 4 bases, there was a span of 8 bases. The CDR3 covers 11 residues. Germline V gives CDR1 DFQATT, CDR2 SNEGSKA (reference sequence). CDR3 DNA sequence: TGCAGTGCTAACCGGGGATACGAGCAGTACTTC. Translating it yields CSANRGYEQYF.

The V and J genes are TRBV3-1 and TRBJ2-7; TRBD1 matches 10 bases. The CDR3 loop spans 17 amino acids. Germline loops: CDR1 LGHDT, CDR2 YNNKEL (reference sequence). After removal of 3 bases from V and 6 bases from J, the junction contained 14 bases not matched to a gene. The CDR3 nucleotides are TGTGCCAGCAGCCACCTGACAGGGGGCGCGGGTGCGGTCGAGCAGTACTTC. It yields the protein CASSHLTGGAGAVEQYF.

The rearrangement uses TRBV7-2 and TRBJ1-2; perhaps TRBD1 as D (5 bases). Trimming removed 2 bases at V and 2 bases at J, with 12 bases between. This CDR3 has 15 residues. Germline CDR1 and CDR2: SGHTA and FQGNSA. CDR3 coding DNA: TGTGCCAGCAGCTTATATACAGGCGCGAACTATGGCTACACCTTC. This gives the protein CASSLYTGANYGYTF.

The CDR3 reads CATAYNPQVDQPQHF. The CDR3, as DNA: TGTGCCACCGCCTACAACCCACAGGTGGATCAGCCCCAGCATTTT. This chain connects TRBV24-1 to TRBJ1-5, with a weak D call TRBD1 (5 bases). The CDR3 has 15 amino acids. The germline CDR1 and CDR2 sequences are KGHDR and SFDVKD. Trimming removed 9 bases from V and 5 bases from J, with 19 bases in between.

This CDR3 is CSAWGQGAGYGYTF. DNA for the CDR3: TGCAGTGCTTGGGGACAGGGGGCTGGCTATGGCTACACCTTC. The V gene is TRBV20-1, the J gene TRBJ1-2, with TRBD1 matching 12 bases. CDR1 and CDR2 (germline): DFQATT, SNEGSKA (reference sequence). There are 14 residues in the CDR3. With 5 bases clipped from V and 4 bases from J, the junction kept 5 bases outside the gene matches.

The chain uses TRBV14 and TRBJ2-7; 7 nucleotides agree with TRBD1. V lost 3 bases, J lost 1 base, and 6 bases stayed unmatched. CDR1 SGHDN and CDR2 FVKESK come from the germline V gene. The CDR3 runs 15 residues. For the CDR3, the DNA is TGTGCCAGCAGCCATAAAGCAGGGGGTTCCTACGAGCAGTACTTC. This gives the protein CASSHKAGGSYEQYF.

Of note for this clonotype: Its ends do not fully match the called genes, so a read error is possible. J is TRBJ2-3 and V is TRBV29-1; D possibly corresponds to TRBD1 (6 bases). This CDR3 spans 13 amino acids. The germline CDR1 and CDR2 sequences are SQVTM and ANQGSEA. DNA for the CDR3: TGCAGCGTTGTTGGGGGCAACACAGAGACGCAGTATTTT. As protein: CSVVGGNTETQYF.

This clonotype was detected only a few times. The genes are TRBV27 and TRBJ2-1; 7 positions match TRBD2. This CDR3 has 12 residues. V trimming: 2 bases; J trimming: 12 bases; junction bases outside the gene matches: 4. The germline CDR1 and CDR2 sequences are MNHEY and SMNVEV (reference sequence). This CDR3 reads CASSLPGGLQFF. The DNA for the CDR3 is TGTGCCAGCAGTTTACCGGGAGGATTGCAGTTCTTC.

This clonotype was counted many times. V is TRBV7-2 and J is TRBJ2-7, with a tentative D call TRBD2 (6 bases). From germline, CDR1 is SGHTA and CDR2 FQGNSA. The CDR3 extends over 13 amino acids. V lost 6 bases and J 1 base, leaving 10 bases between the germline ends. CDR3 sequence reads: CASRLGGSYEQYF. DNA for the CDR3: TGTGCCAGCAGATTGGGGGGATCCTACGAGCAGTACTTC.

This clonotype occurred a few times. The chain combines TRBV5-6 with TRBJ2-1, with 8 bases identical to TRBD1. J was trimmed by 4 bases and V by 4 bases; bases with no gene match: 10. Germline CDR1 reads SGHDT; CDR2 reads YYEEEE. There are 16 residues in the CDR3. CDR3 nucleotides: TGTGCCAGCAGCCTCCCTGACAGGGGAGGATACAATGAGCAGTTCTTC. This encodes CASSLPDRGGYNEQFF. Looking up the rest from reference TRBV5-6 and TRBJ2-1 gives the full variable domain: DAGVTQSPTHLIKTRGQQVTLRCSPKSGHDTVSWYQQALGQGPQFIFQYYEEEERQRGNFPDRFSGHQFPNYSSELNVNALLLGDSALYLCASSLPDRGGYNEQFFGPGTRLTVL.